This is a list of T cell receptor beta chains from one sample in a study of memory CD4+ T cells and cytomegalovirus serostatus. This table comes from immunoSEQ multiplex PCR, and its TCRdb copy is limited to in-frame clones, with some not included. The repertoire consists of about 27,000 clones, with more than 75% occurring once and the leading ten covering roughly 1.1%. Material: memory CD4+ T cells from blood. The receptor set was obtained from an adult in good health and CMV-seronegative. The CDR3 runs from the conserved cysteine through the conserved F or W. A D gene is named only where the DNA matches it firmly. Expanded clones get a size class; other rows say once, few or many, or leave the size out.

clone_size | cdr3_length | j_call | v_call | d_call | cdr3_nt | cdr3_aa
NA | 15 | TRBJ2-2 | TRBV9 | NA | TGTGCCAGCAGTGGGAGGGGGGCGAGCACCGGGGAGCTGTTTTTT | CASSGRGASTGELFF
NA | 14 | TRBJ2-5 | TRBV5-1 | TRBD2 | TGCGCCAGCAGCTTTACTAGCGGGCGAGAGACCCAGTACTTC | CASSFTSGRETQYF
NA | 10 | TRBJ2-7 | TRBV23-1 | NA | TGCGCCAGCAGTAGACAGGAAAAGTACTTC | CASSRQEKYF
NA | 12 | TRBJ2-5 | TRBV29-1 | TRBD1 | TGCAGCGCAAGGAAGACAGGGGAGACCCAGTACTTC | CSARKTGETQYF
few | 16 | TRBJ2-6 | TRBV19 | TRBD1 | TGTGCCAGTATGCGACAGGGGGCCTCTGGGGCCAACGTCCTGACTTTC | CASMRQGASGANVLTF
medium-sized | 14 | TRBJ1-1 | TRBV25-1 | NA | TGTGCCAGCAGTCCCCCTGAGGGATCCACTGAAGCTTTCTTT | CASSPPEGSTEAFF
NA | 17 | TRBJ1-3 | TRBV18 | NA | TGTGCCAGCTCACCCCAAGGACTCCTGAGCTCTGGAAACACCATATATTTT | CASSPQGLLSSGNTIYF
NA | 13 | TRBJ1-1 | TRBV11-1 | TRBD1 | TGTGCCAGCAGCTTTCCAGGGGGGGCTGAAGCTTTCTTT | CASSFPGGAEAFF
NA | 14 | TRBJ2-4 | TRBV28 | NA | TGTGCCAGCAGTATAAGGGCTGACAAAAACATTCAGTACTTC | CASSIRADKNIQYF
NA | 14 | TRBJ2-1 | TRBV28 | NA | TGTGCCAGCACTTCGGGCCCATTATACAATGAGCAGTTCTTC | CASTSGPLYNEQFF
NA | 16 | TRBJ1-1 | TRBV19 | TRBD1 | TGTGCCAGTACCCCCGGGGACAGACTCATGAACACTGAAGCTTTCTTT | CASTPGDRLMNTEAFF
once | 15 | TRBJ2-1 | TRBV4-2 | TRBD1 | TGTGCCAGCAGCCAAGGGGACAGGGCGTCCAATGAGCAGTTCTTC | CASSQGDRASNEQFF
once | 15 | TRBJ2-3 | TRBV4-3 | TRBD2 | TGCGCCAGCAGCTTTAGCGGGAGGGACACAGATACGCAGTATTTT | CASSFSGRDTDTQYF
few | 17 | TRBJ2-1 | TRBV7-9 | NA | TGTGCCAGCAGCTTAAGCCGAGGACGGAGCTCCTACAATGAGCAGTTCTTC | CASSLSRGRSSYNEQFF
NA | 15 | TRBJ2-7 | TRBV28 | TRBD2 | TGTGCCAGCAGTATAACTAGCGGGAGGGCCTACGAGCAGTACTTC | CASSITSGRAYEQYF
NA | 14 | TRBJ1-3 | TRBV6-5 | TRBD1 | TGTGCCAGCAGTGAAGGGACAGGACGGAGTAACATATATTTT | CASSEGTGRSNIYF
NA | 11 | TRBJ1-1 | TRBV20-1 | NA | TGCAGTGCCCCGTTAAACACTGAAGCTTTCTTT | CSAPLNTEAFF
NA | 15 | TRBJ1-3 | TRBV2 | NA | TGTGCCAGCAGGGGAGGACTGATCTCTGGAAACACCATATATTTT | CASRGGLISGNTIYF
once | 16 | TRBJ2-5 | TRBV7-8 | TRBD1 | TGTGCCAGCAGCTTTTTAATTTCGACAGGGGGGGAGACCCAGTACTTC | CASSFLISTGGETQYF
NA | 16 | TRBJ2-2 | TRBV28 | NA | TGTGCCAGCAGTTTCTCGGGTACAGGGAACACCGGGGAGCTGTTTTTT | CASSFSGTGNTGELFF
NA | 13 | TRBJ1-5 | TRBV7-2 | NA | TGTGCCAGCAGCCTAGAGCTAAATCAGCCCCAGCATTTT | CASSLELNQPQHF
few | 14 | TRBJ1-5 | TRBV11-2 | NA | TGTGCCAGCAGCTACTTTGCGGGCGATCAGCCCCAGCATTTT | CASSYFAGDQPQHF
few | 13 | TRBJ1-1 | TRBV6-6 | NA | TGTGCCAGCAGCCGAGCAGTAGACACTGAAGCTTTCTTT | CASSRAVDTEAFF
few | 11 | TRBJ1-2 | TRBV19 | TRBD1 | TGTGCCAGCCGACAGGGGCATGGCTACACCTTC | CASRQGHGYTF
medium-sized | 16 | TRBJ1-3 | TRBV30 | TRBD1 | TGTGCCTGGAGTGCCGGAGGACAGGGCCGTGGAAACACCATATATTTT | CAWSAGGQGRGNTIYF
NA | 14 | TRBJ2-3 | TRBV25-1 | NA | TGTGCCAGCAGTGTGGGCCCTAACACAGATACGCAGTATTTT | CASSVGPNTDTQYF
NA | 14 | TRBJ2-2 | TRBV30 | TRBD1 | TGTGCCTGGAGACGGACAGGAAACACCGGGGAGCTGTTTTTT | CAWRRTGNTGELFF
few | 16 | TRBJ1-1 | TRBV5-5 | TRBD1 | TGTGCCAGCAGCTTGGCAGGGGGTGGCATGAACACTGAAGCTTTCTTT | CASSLAGGGMNTEAFF
NA | 19 | TRBJ2-6 | TRBV19 | NA | TGTGCCAGTAGTATAGTAACAGGTGCCCTAGGGGCTGGGGCCAACGTCCTGACTTTC | CASSIVTGALGAGANVLTF
NA | 15 | TRBJ2-5 | TRBV10-2 | TRBD1 | TGCGCCAGCAGTGTAACAGGGGTCGGCCAAGAGACCCAGTACTTC | CASSVTGVGQETQYF
NA | 16 | TRBJ2-1 | TRBV7-2 | NA | TGTGCCAGCAGCCGAAGCAACGGCAGAACCAATAATGAGCAGTTCTTC | CASSRSNGRTNNEQFF
NA | 13 | TRBJ1-5 | TRBV10-2 | NA | TGCGCCAGCAGTGAGTCTGGCAATCAGCCCCAGCATTTT | CASSESGNQPQHF
NA | 12 | TRBJ2-7 | TRBV4-1 | NA | TGCGCCAGCAGCCAAGGCGAAGGTGAGCAGTACTTC | CASSQGEGEQYF
NA | 18 | TRBJ1-3 | TRBV11-2 | TRBD1 | TGTGCCAGCAGCTTAGTAGGGACAGGGAAAGTCGTTGGAAACACCATATATTTT | CASSLVGTGKVVGNTIYF
NA | 14 | TRBJ1-2 | TRBV2 | NA | TGTGCCAGCAGTATACAGGTTGGAAACTATGGCTACACCTTC | CASSIQVGNYGYTF
NA | 12 | TRBJ2-5 | TRBV6-5 | NA | TGTGCCAGCAGACGAGGGCAAGAGACCCAGTACTTC | CASRRGQETQYF
few | 13 | TRBJ2-7 | TRBV30 | TRBD1 | TGTGCCGCACGCCGGGACAGACCCTTCGAGCAGTACTTC | CAARRDRPFEQYF
NA | 15 | TRBJ2-7 | TRBV13 | TRBD1 | TGTGCCAGCAGCCAGGGACAGGACTACTCCTACGAGCAGTACTTC | CASSQGQDYSYEQYF
once | 15 | TRBJ2-1 | TRBV6-5 | TRBD2 | TGTGCCAGCAGTTACTCGCCTAGCGGAACCGATGAGCAGTTCTTC | CASSYSPSGTDEQFF
few | 14 | TRBJ1-1 | TRBV13 | NA | TGTGCCAGCAGCTTAACCCCTGGGGGCACTGAAGCTTTCTTT | CASSLTPGGTEAFF
NA | 14 | TRBJ1-2 | TRBV10-3 | NA | TGTGCCATCAGTGAACTTCAGGGGTCCTATGGCTACACCTTC | CAISELQGSYGYTF
NA | 15 | TRBJ2-7 | TRBV7-2 | TRBD2 | TGTGCCAGCAGCGGTACTAGCGGATTCTCCTACGAGCAGTACTTC | CASSGTSGFSYEQYF
NA | 16 | TRBJ2-7 | TRBV7-9 | TRBD1 | TGTGCCAGCAGCTTAGCGCGACAGGGGGTCAGGTACGAGCAGTACTTC | CASSLARQGVRYEQYF
few | 14 | TRBJ2-1 | TRBV9 | NA | TGTGCCAGCAGCGTAGCTGGCATTAGGGATGAGCAGTTCTTC | CASSVAGIRDEQFF
NA | 12 | TRBJ2-1 | TRBV7-9 | NA | TGTGCCAGCAGCCCCCAGGGCCCTGAGCAGTTCTTC | CASSPQGPEQFF
NA | 14 | TRBJ1-2 | TRBV14 | NA | TGTGCCAGCAGCCAAGGGGGGGGCTACTATGGCTACACCTTC | CASSQGGGYYGYTF
once | 15 | TRBJ2-6 | TRBV6-5 | NA | TGTGCCAGCACTCGAAAGAGCTCTGGGGCCAACGTCCTGACTTTC | CASTRKSSGANVLTF
NA | 13 | TRBJ1-1 | TRBV7-2 | NA | TGTGCCAGCAGCTTAGGCGCGAACACTGAAGCTTTCTTT | CASSLGANTEAFF
NA | 15 | TRBJ2-2 | TRBV19 | TRBD1 | TGTGCCAGTTCCCCGGGACAGACGAACACCGGGGAGCTGTTTTTT | CASSPGQTNTGELFF
NA | 15 | TRBJ1-1 | TRBV15 | NA | TGTGCCACCAGCAGAGATTTGGGGGGGAACACTGAAGCTTTCTTT | CATSRDLGGNTEAFF
NA | 18 | TRBJ2-5 | TRBV7-3 | TRBD2 | TGTGCCAGCAGCTTAGGACTAGCGGGGGCCATCGGGGGGGAGACCCAGTACTTC | CASSLGLAGAIGGETQYF
NA | 15 | TRBJ2-7 | TRBV10-1 | TRBD1 | TGCGCCAGCAGTTCCTCCGGGACAGGGACGCGCGAGCAGTACTTC | CASSSSGTGTREQYF
NA | 13 | TRBJ2-3 | TRBV27 | NA | TGTGCCAGCAGTCGGTGGGGGACAGATACGCAGTATTTT | CASSRWGTDTQYF
NA | 14 | TRBJ2-5 | TRBV7-9 | TRBD2 | TGTGCCAGCAGCCCGGGGACTAGCGGGGAGACCCAGTACTTC | CASSPGTSGETQYF